This entry describes one T cell receptor (beta chain). Its target is not known. This specimen belongs to a study of T cells in Graves' hyperthyroidism and ophthalmopathy. Criteria for exclusion of patients were uncontrolled infection, other autoimmune disease, pregnancy or lactation. Every diagnosis used clinical symptoms, serum thyroxine and TRAb, thyroid ultrasound and orbital computed tomography. The TCR beta CDR3 regions underwent amplification using RNA transcripts as the source. First-round RT-PCR with HTBI primers amplified the TCR CDR3 region. TCRdb passed the multiplex PCR reads through MiXCR, listing each CDR3 protein once. The data show around 600,000 distinct CDR3 sequences, just under 45% seen once. Points from the study as a whole: Expanded thyroid clonotypes (above 0.001) were mostly also found in blood. The model anticipated ophthalmopathy a median approximately six months pre-onset.

Trimming cost V 3 bases and J 5 bases; bases outside gene matches: 6. The CDR3 totals 14 residues. Germline V lookup: CDR1 DFQATT, CDR2 SNEGSKA (reference sequence). Sequences were obtained from peripheral blood or thyroid tissue (not recorded which). J is TRBJ2-5 and V is TRBV20-1, with TRBD2 identical over 10 bases. This receptor was identified in an adult man with Graves' disease, either hyperthyroidism or ophthalmopathy (not recorded which). CDR3 loop: CSARASGSWETQYF. In DNA, the CDR3 is TGCAGTGCTAGGGCTAGCGGGAGCTGGGAGACCCAGTACTTC.